A single sample gave rise to the 28 T cell receptor beta chains below, sequenced in a study of blood T cell repertoires in COVID-19. TCRdb's table, derived via immunoSEQ multiplex PCR, lists solely in-frame clones and lacks some. Of about 210,000 clones in the sample, just over 85% are singletons; the top ten hold roughly 1.5%. Sequences were obtained from peripheral blood. These receptors all stem from a man between 18 and 35 years old with active or convalescent COVID-19.

The chain is built from TRBV5-1 and TRBJ2-5; 7 positions match TRBD2. Germline V gene sequence: CDR1 SGHRS, CDR2 YFSETQ. The ends lost 0 bases at V and 1 base at J; junction bases unmatched: 3. This CDR3 region has 15 residues. The CDR3 is CASSLAPSGQETQYF. The CDR3 DNA reads TGCGCCAGCAGCTTGGCCCCTAGCGGCCAAGAGACCCAGTACTTC.

This clone was observed once. This chain connects TRBV20-1 to TRBJ2-1; 8 nucleotides line up with TRBD2. Germline lookup yields CDR1 DFQATT and CDR2 SNEGSKA (reference sequence). The J segment lost 4 bases and the V segment lost 3 bases, leaving 5 bases of the junction unmatched. This CDR3 has 14 amino acids. The CDR3 loop is CSASSAGDYNEQFF. CDR3 DNA sequence: TGCAGTGCTAGTTCAGCGGGAGATTACAATGAGCAGTTCTTC.

CDR3 in amino acids: CATKRRGDGYTF. CDR3 in DNA: TGTGCCACCAAGAGGCGGGGGGATGGCTACACCTTC. J is TRBJ1-2 and V is TRBV5-6, with D possibly being TRBD1 (5 bases). The CDR3 contains 12 residues. The germline CDR1 and CDR2 sequences are SGHDT and YYEEEE. V dropped 9 bases and J dropped 6 bases, with 15 bases sitting between them.

The J gene is TRBJ1-2, the V gene TRBV11-2; 9 positions match TRBD1. Germline CDR1 is SGHAT and CDR2 is FQNNGV. The CDR3 sequence is 14 residues long. The ends lost 6 bases at V and 3 bases at J; junction bases unmatched: 5. CDR3 amino acids: CASRRGTGHYGYTF. The CDR3 DNA sequence: TGTGCCAGCAGACGAGGGACAGGGCACTATGGCTACACCTTC. The full variable domain, with the rest looked up from reference TRBV11-2 and TRBJ1-2, is EAGVAQSPRYKIIEKRQSVAFWCNPISGHATLYWYQQILGQGPKLLIQFQNNGVVDDSQLPKDRFSAERLKGVDSTLKIQPAKLEDSAVYLCASRRGTGHYGYTFGSGTRLTVV.

The chain employs TRBV6-2 or TRBV6-3 and TRBJ2-1, with unresolved D. In germline, CDR1 is MNHEY, CDR2 SVGEGT. V was cut by 2 bases and J by 1 base, with 12 bases left in between. The CDR3 consists of 16 residues. The CDR3 sequence is CASSYATVWSYNEQFF. CDR3 bases: TGTGCCAGCAGTTACGCCACGGTGTGGTCCTACAATGAGCAGTTCTTC.

The CDR3: CASSPTDREYGYTF. In nucleotides, the CDR3 is TGTGCCAGCAGTCCAACGGACAGGGAGTATGGCTACACCTTC. V usage is TRBV28 and J usage is TRBJ1-2; the match to TRBD1 covers 8 bases. The V gene end was trimmed by 5 bases and the J gene end by 5 bases; junction bases not matched to a gene: 7. The CDR3 sequence is 14 residues long. Germline CDR1 and CDR2: MDHEN and SYDVKM.

The CDR3 sequence: CASRAGTGQYEQYF. CDR3 DNA sequence: TGTGCCAGCAGGGCCGGGACAGGGCAGTACGAGCAGTACTTC. The chain recombines TRBV28 with TRBJ2-7, with 9 bases that match TRBD1. Unmatched junction bases numbered 7, after V lost 6 bases and J lost 4 bases. CDR1 is MDHEN and CDR2 is SYDVKM in the germline V gene. The CDR3 runs to 14 residues.

The chain joins TRBV3-1 (or the pseudogene TRBV3-2) to TRBJ2-7; tentative D call: TRBD1 (6 bases). Germline-derived CDR1 and CDR2 are LGHDT and YNNKEL (reference sequence). V lost 3 bases and J 1 base, leaving 19 bases between the germline ends. The CDR3 spans 17 residues. CDR3 sequence reads: CASSHTRDTPPSYEQYF. The DNA for the CDR3 is TGTGCCAGCAGCCACACTCGGGACACCCCCCCGTCCTACGAGCAGTACTTC.

J is TRBJ2-5 and V is TRBV7-8; the match to TRBD2 covers 7 bases. CDR1 SGHVS and CDR2 FQNEAQ come from the germline V gene. V gave up 5 bases and J gave up 5 bases; unmatched junction bases: 20. The CDR3 covers 18 residues. The CDR3 DNA is TGTGCCAGCAGCCCATCCGCGAGGGGCGGGGAGGGTCTGGAGACCCAGTACTTC. This codes for CASSPSARGGEGLETQYF.

The chain recombines TRBV6-5 with TRBJ2-7; 7 bases are shared with TRBD1. Germline CDR1 MNHEY, CDR2 SVGAGI. V was pared by 6 bases and J by 0 bases, with 8 bases of the junction left unmatched. This CDR3 spans 15 amino acids. The CDR3 is CASSARDSVSYEQYF. CDR3 nucleotide sequence: TGTGCCAGCAGCGCCCGGGACAGCGTCTCCTACGAGCAGTACTTC.

The V and J genes are TRBV7-2 and TRBJ2-7; TRBD2 is a possible D gene (6 bases). Looked up from germline, CDR1 is SGHTA and CDR2 is FQGNSA. The CDR3 consists of 15 residues. V gave up 0 bases and J gave up 1 base, with 10 bases separating them. The CDR3, as DNA: TGTGCCAGCAGCTTAGCGTTAGCGGTATCCTACGAGCAGTACTTC. Encoded protein: CASSLALAVSYEQYF.

The table lists this clone with a count of one. The rearrangement links TRBV27 to TRBJ1-1, with D unresolved. The CDR3 has 13 amino acids. The V gene's germline CDR1 is MNHEY and CDR2 SMNVEV (reference sequence). The V and J ends lost 2 bases and 1 base respectively, with 5 bases between them. CDR3 protein: CASSLNRNTEAFF. Here the CDR3 DNA reads TGTGCCAGCAGTTTAAACAGGAACACTGAAGCTTTCTTT.

CDR3 region: CSVEALFTGELFF. The CDR3 DNA reads as TGCAGCGTTGAAGCCCTTTTTACCGGGGAGCTGTTTTTT. The rearrangement uses TRBV29-1 and TRBJ2-2; unclear D gene. Trimming removed 1 base at V and 5 bases at J, with 8 bases between. This CDR3 is built from 13 residues. Germline CDR1 reads SQVTM; CDR2 reads ANQGSEA.

The rearrangement links TRBV5-1 to TRBJ1-2, with D perhaps matching TRBD1 (6 bases). Between the trimmed V and J ends, which lost 0 bases and 6 bases, there was a span of 9 bases. This CDR3 contains 13 residues. In germline, CDR1 is SGHRS, CDR2 YFSETQ. CDR3 in DNA: TGCGCCAGCAGCTTGGACAGGGTCAATGGCTACACCTTC. It is translated as CASSLDRVNGYTF.

A single count supports this clone. This chain connects TRBV18 to TRBJ1-1; TRBD1 is a possible D gene (5 bases). Germline CDR1 KGHSH, CDR2 LQKENI. This CDR3 region has 13 residues. Trimming took 6 bases from V and 7 from J, leaving 15 bases between them. The DNA for the CDR3 is TGTGCCAGCTCCCCAGCCGCGGGGGTTGAAGCTTTCTTT. Its translation: CASSPAAGVEAFF.

This chain links TRBV27 with TRBJ2-7; 12 bases fit TRBD2. This CDR3 has 15 residues. V was clipped by 5 bases and J by 5 bases; unmatched bases: 7. Per the germline V gene, CDR1 is MNHEY and CDR2 is SMNVEV (reference sequence). The CDR3 region is CASSPRLAGDDEQYF. The CDR3 nucleotides read TGTGCCAGCAGTCCAAGACTAGCGGGAGATGACGAGCAGTACTTC.

This clone was found a few times. The V and J genes are TRBV6-5 and TRBJ2-2, with TRBD2 matching 8 bases. The ends lost 4 bases at V and 3 bases at J; junction bases unmatched: 1. The CDR3 contains 14 residues. Germline CDR1 MNHEY, CDR2 SVGAGI. The CDR3 spells CASSFGGDTGELFF. CDR3 coding DNA: TGTGCCAGCAGTTTCGGGGGGGACACCGGGGAGCTGTTTTTT.

The chain has TRBV6-5 and TRBJ2-3; 7 positions agree with TRBD2. Germline V gene lookup returns CDR1 MNHEY and CDR2 SVGAGI. This CDR3 is 12 amino acids long. Trimming removed 6 bases from V and 7 bases from J; junction bases left unmatched: 4. DNA for the CDR3: TGTGCCAGCAGAGCGGGACTCTATACGCAGTATTTT. It translates to CASRAGLYTQYF.

The CDR3 DNA reads as TGTGCCAGCAGCAAAGTGGGGAGCTCTGGAAACACCATATATTTT. Residues: CASSKVGSSGNTIYF. This chain joins TRBV7-9 and TRBJ1-3, with D unresolved. Germline loops: CDR1 SEHNR, CDR2 FQNEAQ (reference sequence). Trimming left V 5 bases short and J 0 bases short, with 11 bases between. The CDR3 contains 15 residues.

The rearrangement links TRBV5-6 to TRBJ1-5, with a possible D match to TRBD1 (5 bases). V was clipped by 1 base and J by 1 base, with 9 bases between them. The CDR3 covers 15 residues. Germline V gene data show CDR1 as SGHDT and CDR2 as YYEEEE. The DNA of the CDR3 is TGTGCCAGCAGCTTGAGCGACAGAAGCAATCAGCCCCAGCATTTT. Its translation: CASSLSDRSNQPQHF.

J is TRBJ2-7 and V is TRBV3-1 (or the pseudogene TRBV3-2); TRBD2 matches 13 bases. Trimming at V came to 5 bases and at J to 6 bases, leaving 7 bases not matched to a gene. Looked up from germline, CDR1 is LGHDT and CDR2 is YNNKEL (reference sequence). The CDR3 is 15 amino acids. CDR3 sequence: CASSVTSGRLSEQYF. The CDR3 DNA follows: TGTGCCAGCAGCGTGACTAGCGGGAGGCTCTCCGAGCAGTACTTC.

The genes are TRBV7-2 and TRBJ2-4; D is perhaps TRBD2 (6 bases). Germline CDR1 SGHTA, CDR2 FQGNSA. Trimming cost V 5 bases and J 2 bases, with 19 bases left between them. This CDR3 contains 17 residues. The CDR3 reads CASSPGQLLATKNIQYF. In DNA form, the CDR3 reads TGTGCCAGCAGCCCCGGACAATTACTAGCAACCAAAAACATTCAGTACTTC.

The rearrangement uses TRBV5-4 and TRBJ2-2, with a weak D call TRBD2 (5 bases). V was trimmed by 4 bases and J by 1 base, leaving 26 bases between them. The germline V gene has CDR1 SGHNT and CDR2 YYREEE (reference sequence). The CDR3 loop spans 20 amino acids. The CDR3 spells CASSLVGLASYKGNTGELFF. In DNA form, the CDR3 reads TGTGCCAGCAGCCTAGTAGGGCTAGCCAGTTATAAAGGGAACACCGGGGAGCTGTTTTTT.

The chain is built from TRBV6-2 or TRBV6-3 and TRBJ1-2, with unresolved D. The ends were cut back, 2 bases at V and 7 bases at J, with 8 bases in the middle. Per the germline V gene, CDR1 is MNHEY and CDR2 is SVGEGT. The CDR3 spans 12 residues. The CDR3 region is CASSYRTAGYTF. The CDR3 region has the DNA TGTGCCAGCAGTTACCGGACTGCTGGCTACACCTTC.

The chain joins TRBV7-9 to TRBJ2-1; the match to TRBD2 covers 11 bases. V was clipped by 5 bases and J by 5 bases; unmatched bases: 11. Germline CDR1 SEHNR, CDR2 FQNEAQ (reference sequence). The CDR3 runs 17 residues. Written as DNA, the CDR3 is TGTGCCAGCAGCCGATTAATAGCGGGAGGGGGCAACAATGAGCAGTTCTTC. The encoded protein is CASSRLIAGGGNNEQFF.

CDR3 loop: CASSEELAAYNEQFF. CDR3 DNA: TGTGCCAGCAGTGAGGAACTAGCGGCGTACAATGAGCAGTTCTTC. This sequence joins TRBV6-4 and TRBJ2-1, with 8 bases matching TRBD2. CDR3 length equals 15 residues. The V segment lost 3 bases and the J segment 4 bases; nucleotides outside the gene matches: 5. Germline V lookup: CDR1 MRHNA, CDR2 SNTAGT.

CDR3 in DNA: TGCAGTGCTAGTATCCCAACTAGCGGGAGATCAGAGACCCAGTACTTC. The encoded protein is CSASIPTSGRSETQYF. This sequence joins TRBV20-1 and TRBJ2-5; 11 nucleotides align to TRBD2. CDR1 DFQATT and CDR2 SNEGSKA come from the germline V gene (reference sequence). The V segment lost 3 bases and the J segment 4 bases; nucleotides outside the gene matches: 10. The CDR3 covers 16 residues.

V and J are TRBV6-4 and TRBJ2-3; tentatively, D is TRBD1 (5 bases). CDR3 size: 15 residues. Germline values: CDR1 MRHNA, CDR2 SNTAGT. Trimming stripped 3 bases from V and 7 bases from J, with 17 bases between. The CDR3 sequence: CASSEVAGWMNTQYF. CDR3 sequence (DNA): TGTGCCAGCAGTGAGGTAGCAGGGTGGATGAATACGCAGTATTTT.